Here is one T cell receptor (beta chain) with its context. This record comes from a study of blood T cells in healthy people across ages. Next came a second PCR, run for roughly 6 to 11 cycles, which used a sample-barcoded 5' primer along with a J-beta primer mix. TCRdb passed the 5' RACE reads through MiXCR, listing each CDR3 protein once. This sample has about 1.1 million distinct CDR3 sequences; more than 30% occur once, and the top ten carry under 15%. There are 17 residues in the CDR3. Germline V gives CDR1 LGHNA, CDR2 YSLEER. With V trimmed by 2 bases and J by 3 bases, 11 bases remained unmatched.

The TCR sequence derives from a man aged 18-30 years in good health. The chain recombines TRBV4-3 with TRBJ1-2; TRBD1 aligns across 8 bases. Sequenced sample: blood. The CDR3 sequence is CASSQTTTGGFYYGYTF. DNA for the CDR3: TGCGCCAGCAGCCAAACCACCACAGGGGGATTCTACTATGGCTACACCTTC.